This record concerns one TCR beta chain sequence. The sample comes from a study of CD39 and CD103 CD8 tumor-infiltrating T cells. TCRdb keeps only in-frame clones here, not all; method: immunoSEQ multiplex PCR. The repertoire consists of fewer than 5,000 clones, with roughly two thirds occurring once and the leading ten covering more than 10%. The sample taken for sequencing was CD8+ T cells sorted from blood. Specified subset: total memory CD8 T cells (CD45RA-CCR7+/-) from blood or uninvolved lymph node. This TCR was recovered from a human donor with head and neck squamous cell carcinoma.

The CDR3 bases are TGTGCCTTCCGGGGGGACTACGAGCAGTACTTC. The encoded protein is CAFRGDYEQYF. This sequence joins TRBV7-9 and TRBJ2-7, with 7 bases identical to TRBD2. This CDR3 contains 11 residues. V lost 11 bases to trimming and J lost 3 bases; unmatched junction nucleotides: 4. Germline V CDR1 and CDR2: SEHNR, FQNEAQ (reference sequence).